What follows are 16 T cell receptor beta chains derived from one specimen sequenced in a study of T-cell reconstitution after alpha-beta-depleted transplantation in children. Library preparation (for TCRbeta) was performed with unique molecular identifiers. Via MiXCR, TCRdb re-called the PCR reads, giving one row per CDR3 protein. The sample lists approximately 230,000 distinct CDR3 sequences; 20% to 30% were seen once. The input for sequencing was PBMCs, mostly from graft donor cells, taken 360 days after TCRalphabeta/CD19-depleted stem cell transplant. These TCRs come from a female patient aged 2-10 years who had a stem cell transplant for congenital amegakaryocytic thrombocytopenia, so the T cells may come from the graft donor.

CDR3 coding DNA: TGTGCCACAAAATATGCCCCGGACAGGGATCAAGGCTCCTACAATGAGCAGTTCTTC. Translating it yields CATKYAPDRDQGSYNEQFF. This rearrangement joins TRBV19 to TRBJ2-1, with TRBD1 matching over 8 bases. Germline lookup yields CDR1 LNHDA and CDR2 SQIVND (reference sequence). The V gene end was trimmed by 10 bases and the J gene end by 0 bases; junction bases not matched to a gene: 20. The CDR3 spans 19 residues.

The CDR3 DNA sequence: TGTGCCAGCAGTCTGGATTATTGGGCGGGCAATGAGCAGTTCTTC. This sequence encodes CASSLDYWAGNEQFF. The chain is built from TRBV12-3 or TRBV12-4 and TRBJ2-1, with D perhaps TRBD2 (5 bases). V was clipped by 5 bases and J by 6 bases, with 17 bases between them. This CDR3 region has 15 residues.

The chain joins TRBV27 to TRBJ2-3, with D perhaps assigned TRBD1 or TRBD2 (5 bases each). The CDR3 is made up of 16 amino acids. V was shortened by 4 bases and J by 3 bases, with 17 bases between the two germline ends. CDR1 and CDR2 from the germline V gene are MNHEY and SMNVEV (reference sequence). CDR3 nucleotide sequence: TGTGCCAGCAGTTCTTGGAGTAGCGAGGGGACAGATACGCAGTATTTT. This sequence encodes CASSSWSSEGTDTQYF.

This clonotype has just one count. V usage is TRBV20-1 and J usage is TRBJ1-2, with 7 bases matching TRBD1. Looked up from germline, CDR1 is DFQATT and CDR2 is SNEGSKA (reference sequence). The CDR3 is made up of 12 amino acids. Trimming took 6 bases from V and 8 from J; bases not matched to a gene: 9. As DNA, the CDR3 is TGCAGTGCCAATAGGGGGCCCTCGGGCTACACCTTC. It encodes CSANRGPSGYTF.

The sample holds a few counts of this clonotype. The CDR3 spells CASSPHRADTQYF. In DNA, the CDR3 is TGTGCCAGCAGCCCGCACCGGGCAGATACGCAGTATTTT. The rearrangement links TRBV14 to TRBJ2-3; D is unclear. CDR1 and CDR2 (germline): SGHDN, FVKESK. CDR3 length: 13 amino acids. V dropped 4 bases and J dropped 4 bases, with 9 bases sitting between them.

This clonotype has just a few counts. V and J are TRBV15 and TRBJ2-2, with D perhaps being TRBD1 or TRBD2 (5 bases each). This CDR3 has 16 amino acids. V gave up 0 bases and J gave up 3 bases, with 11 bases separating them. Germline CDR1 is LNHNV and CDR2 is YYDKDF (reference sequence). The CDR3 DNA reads TGTGCCACCAGCAGAGATTGGGGGATATACACCGGGGAGCTGTTTTTT. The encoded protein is CATSRDWGIYTGELFF. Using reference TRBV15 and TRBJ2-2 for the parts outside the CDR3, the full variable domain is DAMVIQNPRYQVTQFGKPVTLSCSQTLNHNVMYWYQQKSSQAPKLLFHYYDKDFNNEADTPDNFQSRRPNTSFCFLDIRSPGLGDTAMYLCATSRDWGIYTGELFFGEGSRLTVL.

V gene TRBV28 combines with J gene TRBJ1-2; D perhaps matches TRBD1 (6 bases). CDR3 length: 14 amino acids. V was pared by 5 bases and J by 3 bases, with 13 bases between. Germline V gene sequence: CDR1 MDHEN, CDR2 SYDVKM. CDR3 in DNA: TGTGCCAGCAGTGCCCTACAGGGCCACTATGGCTACACCTTC. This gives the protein CASSALQGHYGYTF.

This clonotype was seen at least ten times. The CDR3 bases are TGCGCCAGCAGCCAGCGACTAGCGGAGTTCGACGAGCAGTACTTC. Its protein is CASSQRLAEFDEQYF. The chain joins TRBV4-1 to TRBJ2-7, with 9 nucleotides matching TRBD2. CDR1 is MGHRA, CDR2 YSYEKL, per germline. Trimming at V came to 3 bases and at J to 5 bases, leaving 8 bases not matched to a gene. The CDR3 has 15 amino acids.

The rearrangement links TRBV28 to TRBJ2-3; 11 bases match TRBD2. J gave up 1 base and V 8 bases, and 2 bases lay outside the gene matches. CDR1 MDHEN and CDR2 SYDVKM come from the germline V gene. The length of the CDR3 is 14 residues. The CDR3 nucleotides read TGTGCCAGCGGGACTAGCGGACGCACAGATACGCAGTATTTT. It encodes CASGTSGRTDTQYF.

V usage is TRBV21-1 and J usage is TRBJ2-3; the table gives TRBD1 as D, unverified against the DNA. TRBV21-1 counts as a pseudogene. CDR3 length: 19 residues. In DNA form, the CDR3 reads TGTGCCAGCAGCAAAGTGGTCATATTCGGGAAACTTACCACAGATACGCAGTATTTT. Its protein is CASSKVVIFGKLTTDTQYF.

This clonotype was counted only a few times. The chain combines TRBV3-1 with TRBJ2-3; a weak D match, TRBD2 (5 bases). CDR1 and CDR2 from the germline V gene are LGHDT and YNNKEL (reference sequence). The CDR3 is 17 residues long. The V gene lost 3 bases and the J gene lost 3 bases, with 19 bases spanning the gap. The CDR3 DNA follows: TGTGCCAGCAGCCAGATGCCACTAGTTTTCATTACAGATACGCAGTATTTT. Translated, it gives CASSQMPLVFITDTQYF.

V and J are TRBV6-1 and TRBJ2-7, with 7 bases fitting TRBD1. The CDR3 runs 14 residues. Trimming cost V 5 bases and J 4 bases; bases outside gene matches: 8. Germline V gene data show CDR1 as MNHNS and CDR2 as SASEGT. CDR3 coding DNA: TGTGCCAGCAGTCCCGGGACAGTGACTTACGAGCAGTACTTC. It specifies CASSPGTVTYEQYF.

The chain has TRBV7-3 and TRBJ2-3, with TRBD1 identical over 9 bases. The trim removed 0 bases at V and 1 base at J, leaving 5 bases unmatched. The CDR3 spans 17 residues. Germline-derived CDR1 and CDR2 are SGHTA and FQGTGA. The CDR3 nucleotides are TGTGCCAGCAGCTTAACGCCGCGGACAGGGGGCACAGATACGCAGTATTTT. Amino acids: CASSLTPRTGGTDTQYF.

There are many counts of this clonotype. The CDR3 loop reads CASSPRWRREETQYF. Written as DNA, the CDR3 is TGTGCCAGCAGTCCCCGGTGGAGGAGGGAAGAGACCCAGTACTTC. This chain uses TRBV12-3 or TRBV12-4 with TRBJ2-5; a possible D gene is TRBD2 (6 bases). V lost 5 bases, J lost 3 bases, and 16 bases lay in between. CDR3 length: 15 residues.

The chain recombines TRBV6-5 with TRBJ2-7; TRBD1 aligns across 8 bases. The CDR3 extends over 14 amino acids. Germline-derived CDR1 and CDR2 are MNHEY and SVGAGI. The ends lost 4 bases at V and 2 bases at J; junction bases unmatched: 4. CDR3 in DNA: TGTGCCAGCAGTTTACAGGGGGTTGCCTACGAGCAGTACTTC. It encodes CASSLQGVAYEQYF.

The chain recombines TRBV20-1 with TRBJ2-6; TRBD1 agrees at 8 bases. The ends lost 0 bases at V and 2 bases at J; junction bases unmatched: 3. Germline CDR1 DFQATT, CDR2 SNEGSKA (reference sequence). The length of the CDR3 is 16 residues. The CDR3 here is CSAREGQGTGANVLTF. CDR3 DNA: TGCAGTGCTAGAGAAGGACAGGGTACTGGGGCCAACGTCCTGACTTTC.